These 26 T cell receptor beta chains were all obtained from the same sample, sequenced in a study of blood T cell repertoires in COVID-19. Assay used: immunoSEQ multiplex PCR; TCRdb lists only in-frame clones, some missing. The sample has some 220,000 clones, 85% seen once. Sequenced material: peripheral blood. All receptors come from a man aged 50 to 60 with COVID-19, enrolled during active disease.

This rearrangement joins TRBV4-2 to TRBJ2-1; D perhaps matches TRBD1 (5 bases). From germline, CDR1 is LGHNA and CDR2 YNFKEQ. Trimming took off 4 bases at V and 4 bases at J, with 17 bases between the two ends. This CDR3 has 16 residues. In nucleotides, the CDR3 is TGTGCCAGCAGCCGCAACCTCCAGGGAACTTACAATGAGCAGTTCTTC. Its translation: CASSRNLQGTYNEQFF.

V is TRBV6-1 and J is TRBJ1-2; D remains unclear. The CDR3 spans 12 residues. Trimming removed 1 base from V and 13 bases from J, with 13 bases in between. CDR1 and CDR2 from the germline V gene are MNHNS and SASEGT. CDR3 DNA sequence: TGTGCCAGCAGTGAAGGGCTCAGAGGATTCACCTTC. This gives the protein CASSEGLRGFTF.

The genes are TRBV15 and TRBJ2-7, with 8 bases identical to TRBD1. V lost 5 bases and J lost 4; bases outside the gene matches: 7. Germline CDR1 and CDR2: LNHNV and YYDKDF (reference sequence). The CDR3 is 14 residues long. CDR3 in DNA: TGTGCCACCAGCCCCGGGACAGGTCTTTACGAGCAGTACTTC. This codes for CATSPGTGLYEQYF.

V usage is TRBV4-1 and J usage is TRBJ1-6; D gene unclear. V was trimmed by 5 bases and J by 6 bases, leaving 11 bases between them. The CDR3 spans 14 residues. Per the germline V gene, CDR1 is MGHRA and CDR2 is YSYEKL. CDR3 DNA: TGCGCCAGCAGCTTCGGGATTATTAATTCACCCCTCCACTTT. Amino acid sequence: CASSFGIINSPLHF.

V usage is TRBV18 and J usage is TRBJ2-7; 9 nucleotides agree with TRBD1. Germline-derived CDR1 and CDR2 are KGHSH and LQKENI. V lost 6 bases and J lost 3; bases outside the gene matches: 9. CDR3 length: 15 amino acids. CDR3 amino acids: CASSYTGTGSYEQYF. The CDR3 coding sequence is TGTGCCAGCTCGTATACCGGGACAGGGAGCTACGAGCAGTACTTC.

The genes are TRBV4-1 and TRBJ1-6, with D uncertain. The CDR3 runs to 18 residues. Deletions cut 0 bases from V and 4 bases from J, with 16 bases between. The germline gives CDR1 MGHRA, CDR2 YSYEKL. The CDR3 DNA reads TGCGCCAGCAGCCAAGAGCCGGGAGTTCAGGCTTATAATTCACCCCTCCACTTT. Translation: CASSQEPGVQAYNSPLHF.

This chain uses TRBV5-4 with TRBJ2-2, with 14 bases aligning to TRBD2. The germline V gene encodes CDR1 SGHNT and CDR2 YYREEE (reference sequence). The CDR3 is made up of 16 amino acids. Trimming removed 4 bases from V and 9 bases from J; junction bases left unmatched: 8. CDR3 nucleotides: TGTGCCAGCAGCCTGACTAGCGGGGGGGCAATAAGGGAGCTGTTTTTT. This codes for CASSLTSGGAIRELFF.

The chain is built from TRBV30 and TRBJ1-3; D is possibly TRBD1 (6 bases). Trimming removed 4 bases at V and 5 bases at J, with 15 bases between. The length of the CDR3 is 14 residues. Germline lookup yields CDR1 GTSNPN and CDR2 SVGIG (reference sequence). For the CDR3, the DNA is TGTGCCTGGAACCCGACAGGTTCGAGAAACACCATATATTTT. Amino acids: CAWNPTGSRNTIYF.

The chain has TRBV6-5 and TRBJ1-5; 9 nucleotides match TRBD1. V trimming: 6 bases; J trimming: 7 bases; junction bases outside the gene matches: 10. The CDR3 runs 15 residues. Looked up from germline, CDR1 is MNHEY and CDR2 is SVGAGI. CDR3 protein: CASRESGTGLQPQHF. CDR3 nucleotides: TGTGCCAGCAGGGAGTCCGGGACAGGGTTGCAGCCCCAGCATTTT.

The chain carries TRBV7-2 and TRBJ2-7, with TRBD2 identical over 14 bases. The germline V gene encodes CDR1 SGHTA and CDR2 FQGNSA. This CDR3 comprises 16 residues. V was clipped by 8 bases and J by 3 bases; unmatched bases: 9. The CDR3, as DNA: TGTGCCAGCGCGGGCCTAGGACTAGCGGGGGGCTACGAGCAGTACTTC. Protein product: CASAGLGLAGGYEQYF.

The rearrangement uses TRBV7-2 and TRBJ2-5, with a tentative D call TRBD1 (6 bases). CDR3 length: 16 amino acids. The V and J ends lost 5 bases and 1 base respectively, with 17 bases between them. Looked up from germline, CDR1 is SGHTA and CDR2 is FQGNSA. CDR3 coding DNA: TGTGCCAGCAGCAAGTCCCACAGGGCTCCCCAAGAGACCCAGTACTTC. Protein: CASSKSHRAPQETQYF.

The chain carries TRBV5-5 and TRBJ1-1; the D is unclear. CDR1 is SGHKS, CDR2 YYEKEE, per germline (reference sequence). Trimming removed 3 bases at V and 4 bases at J, with 22 bases between. The CDR3 runs 17 residues. The CDR3 DNA reads TGTGCCAGCAGCTCGCCAATCGGGGTCGGCTGGGTCACTGAAGCTTTCTTT. It is translated as CASSSPIGVGWVTEAFF.

The chain couples TRBV4-2 to TRBJ1-4, with D uncertain. Germline assignment: CDR1 LGHNA and CDR2 YNFKEQ. The CDR3 totals 16 residues. V lost 4 bases, J lost 0 bases, and 12 bases lay in between. CDR3 protein: CASSPRETTTNEKLFF. DNA for the CDR3: TGTGCCAGCAGCCCTCGGGAGACGACAACTAATGAAAAACTGTTTTTT.

The genes are TRBV13 and TRBJ2-4, with D maybe TRBD1 (5 bases). V lost 4 bases and J lost 6, with 16 bases in between. Germline V lookup: CDR1 PRHDT, CDR2 FYEKMQ (reference sequence). The CDR3 is 15 amino acids. Written as DNA, the CDR3 is TGTGCCAGCAGCTCGGAAGGGGCTTTGCGAAACATTCAGTACTTC. Protein sequence: CASSSEGALRNIQYF.

The gene calls are TRBV7-9 and TRBJ1-6; weak D call: TRBD1 (5 bases). From germline, CDR1 is SEHNR and CDR2 FQNEAQ (reference sequence). The CDR3 runs to 14 residues. V shed 1 base and J shed 7 bases, with 8 bases lying between them. As DNA, the CDR3 is TGTGCCAGCAGCTTAGATTCAGGGAATTCACCCCTCCACTTT. Protein sequence: CASSLDSGNSPLHF.

This chain connects TRBV5-1 to TRBJ2-7; D possibly corresponds to TRBD2 (6 bases). V shed 0 bases and J shed 2 bases, with 12 bases lying between them. Germline-derived CDR1 and CDR2 are SGHRS and YFSETQ. The CDR3 loop spans 15 amino acids. CDR3 region: CASSLAGVPTYEQYF. The CDR3 DNA sequence: TGCGCCAGCAGCTTGGCGGGGGTCCCTACCTACGAGCAGTACTTC. The entire variable domain, with the rest obtained from reference TRBV5-1 and TRBJ2-7, is as follows: KAGVTQTPRYLIKTRGQQVTLSCSPISGHRSVSWYQQTPGQGLQFLFEYFSETQRNKGNFPGRFSGRQFSNSRSEMNVSTLELGDSALYLCASSLAGVPTYEQYFGPGTRLTVT.

The chain combines TRBV2 with TRBJ1-6; possible D gene TRBD1, 6 bases. V lost 4 bases to trimming and J lost 7 bases, with 11 bases between them. This CDR3 region has 14 residues. Germline V gene lookup returns CDR1 SNHLY and CDR2 FYNNEI. The CDR3 sequence is CASSGQVMNSPLHF. For the CDR3, the DNA is TGTGCCAGCAGTGGACAGGTCATGAATTCACCCCTCCACTTT.

This chain uses TRBV6-5 with TRBJ1-2; 9 bases line up with TRBD1. The CDR3 covers 14 residues. The germline gives CDR1 MNHEY, CDR2 SVGAGI. V trimming: 6 bases; J trimming: 8 bases; junction bases outside the gene matches: 10. In nucleotides, the CDR3 is TGTGCCAGCAGGCAGGGACAGGGAATTTACGGCTACACCTTC. Translation: CASRQGQGIYGYTF.

This chain's CDR3 is CASSLRLAGALTGELFF. In DNA form, the CDR3 reads TGTGCCAGCAGCCTTCGACTAGCGGGGGCCCTCACCGGGGAGCTGTTTTTT. The chain recombines TRBV3-1 (or the pseudogene TRBV3-2) with TRBJ2-2; 12 bases agree with TRBD2. Germline V CDR1 and CDR2: LGHDT, YNNKEL (reference sequence). The CDR3 runs to 17 residues. The ends lost 4 bases at V and 4 bases at J; junction bases unmatched: 7.

Details on this clone: Sequence at one end of the junction differs from germline and may be a read error. V usage is TRBV12-3 or TRBV12-4 and J usage is TRBJ1-1, with 9 bases that match TRBD1. The CDR3 consists of 12 residues. The CDR3 DNA follows: TGTGCCAGCAGTTTTGGGACAGGGTTTACGAACTTT. Translation: CASSFGTGFTNF.

The chain employs TRBV5-4 and TRBJ1-1; tentatively, D is TRBD1 (5 bases). Per germline, CDR1 SGHNT and CDR2 YYREEE (reference sequence). The ends were cut back, 4 bases at V and 4 bases at J, with 11 bases in the middle. The CDR3 covers 13 residues. Here the CDR3 reads CASSRWGPTEAFF. The CDR3 DNA is TGTGCCAGCAGCCGATGGGGCCCCACTGAAGCTTTCTTT.

The chain recombines TRBV5-1 with TRBJ2-7; TRBD2 matches at 7 bases. The CDR3 extends over 15 amino acids. Germline CDR1 and CDR2: SGHRS and YFSETQ. With 7 bases clipped from V and 1 base from J, the junction kept 11 bases outside the gene matches. DNA for the CDR3: TGCGCCAGCTCCCTCTCTGGGGAGGGTTCCTACGAGCAGTACTTC. Translation: CASSLSGEGSYEQYF.

This chain links TRBV27 with TRBJ2-7; 14 bases are shared with TRBD2. Germline V CDR1 and CDR2: MNHEY, SMNVEV (reference sequence). CDR3 size: 17 residues. Trimming cost V 5 bases and J 4 bases; bases outside gene matches: 10. The CDR3 coding sequence is TGTGCCAGCAGTAGGAGAGCCGGGACTAGCGGGGGATACGAGCAGTACTTC. This encodes CASSRRAGTSGGYEQYF.

J is TRBJ2-7 and V is TRBV5-1, with 8 bases matching TRBD2. This CDR3 is 17 amino acids long. V was pared by 0 bases and J by 2 bases, with 10 bases of the junction left unmatched. CDR1 is SGHRS and CDR2 is YFSETQ in the germline V gene. The CDR3 nucleotides read TGCGCCAGCAGCTTGGGATCATTGACTAGCGCGACCTACGAGCAGTACTTC. It codes for CASSLGSLTSATYEQYF.

The chain carries TRBV4-1 and TRBJ1-4, with D tentatively TRBD1 (5 bases). CDR3 length: 15 amino acids. V dropped 1 base and J dropped 7 bases, with 13 bases sitting between them. CDR1 is MGHRA and CDR2 is YSYEKL in the germline V gene. The CDR3 sequence: CASSQGQGWSEKLFF. In DNA, the CDR3 is TGCGCCAGCAGCCAAGGGCAGGGATGGAGTGAAAAACTGTTTTTT.

This clone was picked up one time. The chain employs TRBV7-3 and TRBJ1-2, with 8 bases aligning to TRBD1. This CDR3 is 15 amino acids long. Per germline, CDR1 SGHTA and CDR2 FQGTGA. The V gene end was trimmed by 5 bases and the J gene end by 3 bases; junction bases not matched to a gene: 8. For the CDR3, the DNA is TGTGCCAGCAGCACTGGACAGGGAGGGTACTATGGCTACACCTTC. It translates to CASSTGQGGYYGYTF.